This paragraph reports one T cell receptor beta chain. This sample was included in a study of blood T cell repertoires in COVID-19. Study-wide background: Acute-phase and convalescent COVID-19 samples originated in the United States, Italy and Spain. PBMCs, B-cell-depleted T cells, or T cells were the source of the cDNA or gDNA that made up the material.

The Seattle patients joined while their infection was active and were tracked longitudinally afterward. Per the original data handling: The assay estimated nucleated cells by amplifying reference gene primers. TCRdb's table, derived via immunoSEQ multiplex PCR, lists solely in-frame clones and lacks some. From that table come the V and J calls and clone size; the DNA was used to work out D and trimming. This sample has tens of thousands of clones, with approximately 80% found just once. The sequence was obtained from a man older than 75 with COVID-19, enrolled during active disease. Sequencing input: peripheral blood.

The CDR3 reads CASSLGQGGVYGYTF. The CDR3 DNA reads TGTGCCAGCAGTTTAGGACAGGGTGGAGTCTATGGCTACACCTTC. This chain links TRBV6-5 with TRBJ1-2; 8 bases line up with TRBD1. The CDR3 is 15 residues long. V trimming: 4 bases; J trimming: 4 bases; junction bases outside the gene matches: 8. Germline-derived CDR1 and CDR2 are MNHEY and SVGAGI.